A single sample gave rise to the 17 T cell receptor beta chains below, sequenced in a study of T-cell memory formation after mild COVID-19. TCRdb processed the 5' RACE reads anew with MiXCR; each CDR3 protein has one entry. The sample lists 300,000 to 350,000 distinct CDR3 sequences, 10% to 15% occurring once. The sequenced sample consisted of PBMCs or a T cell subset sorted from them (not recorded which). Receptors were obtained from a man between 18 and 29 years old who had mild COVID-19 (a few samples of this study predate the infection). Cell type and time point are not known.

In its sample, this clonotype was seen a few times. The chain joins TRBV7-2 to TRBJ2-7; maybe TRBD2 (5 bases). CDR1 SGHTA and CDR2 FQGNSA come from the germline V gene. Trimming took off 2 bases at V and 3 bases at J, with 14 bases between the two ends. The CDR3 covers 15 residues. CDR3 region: CASSLRAGLDYEQYV. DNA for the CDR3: TGTGCCAGCAGCTTACGGGCGGGTCTCGACTACGAGCAGTACGTC.

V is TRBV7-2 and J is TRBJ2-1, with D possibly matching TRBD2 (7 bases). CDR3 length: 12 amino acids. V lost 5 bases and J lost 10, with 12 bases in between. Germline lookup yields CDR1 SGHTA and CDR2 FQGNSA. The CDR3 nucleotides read TGTGCCAGCAGCCGGGGGGCGAAGGAGCAGTTCTTC. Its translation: CASSRGAKEQFF. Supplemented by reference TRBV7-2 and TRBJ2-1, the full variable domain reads GAGVSQSPSNKVTEKGKDVELRCDPISGHTALYWYRQSLGQGLEFLIYFQGNSAPDKSGLPSDRFSAERTGGSVSTLTIQRTQQEDSAVYLCASSRGAKEQFFGPGTRLTVL.

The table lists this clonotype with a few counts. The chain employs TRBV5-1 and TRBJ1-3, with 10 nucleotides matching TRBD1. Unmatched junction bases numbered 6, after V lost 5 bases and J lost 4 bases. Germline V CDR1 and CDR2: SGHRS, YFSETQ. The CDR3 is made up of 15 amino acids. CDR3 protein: CASRTGGAEGNTIYF. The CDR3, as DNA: TGCGCCAGCAGGACAGGGGGCGCGGAAGGAAACACCATATATTTT. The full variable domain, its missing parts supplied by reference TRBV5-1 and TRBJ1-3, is KAGVTQTPRYLIKTRGQQVTLSCSPISGHRSVSWYQQTPGQGLQFLFEYFSETQRNKGNFPGRFSGRQFSNSRSEMNVSTLELGDSALYLCASRTGGAEGNTIYFGEGSWLTVV.

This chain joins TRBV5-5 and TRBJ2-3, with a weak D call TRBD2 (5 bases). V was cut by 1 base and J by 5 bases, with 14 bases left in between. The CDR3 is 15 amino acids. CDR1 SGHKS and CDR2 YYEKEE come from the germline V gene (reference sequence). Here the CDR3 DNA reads TGTGCCAGCAGCTTGACCCCCGGGGTTGGAGATACGCAGTATTTT. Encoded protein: CASSLTPGVGDTQYF.

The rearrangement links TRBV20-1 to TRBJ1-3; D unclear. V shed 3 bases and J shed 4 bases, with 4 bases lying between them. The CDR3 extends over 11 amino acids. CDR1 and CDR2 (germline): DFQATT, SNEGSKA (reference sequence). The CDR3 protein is CSARLGNTIYF. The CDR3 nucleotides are TGCAGTGCTAGGTTGGGAAACACCATATATTTT.

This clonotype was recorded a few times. CDR3 in DNA: TGCAGTGCTAGAGATCACCTGGATACGCAGTATTTT. It yields the protein CSARDHLDTQYF. The V and J genes are TRBV20-1 and TRBJ2-3; D ambiguous. Germline V gene sequence: CDR1 DFQATT, CDR2 SNEGSKA (reference sequence). This CDR3 comprises 12 residues. Trimming took 0 bases from V and 6 from J, leaving 7 bases between them.

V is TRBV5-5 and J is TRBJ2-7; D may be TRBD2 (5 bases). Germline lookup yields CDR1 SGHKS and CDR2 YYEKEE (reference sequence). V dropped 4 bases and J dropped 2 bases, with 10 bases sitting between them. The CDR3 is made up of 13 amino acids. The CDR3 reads CASSRRIAYEQYV. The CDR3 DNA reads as TGTGCCAGCAGCAGGAGGATCGCCTACGAGCAGTACGTC.

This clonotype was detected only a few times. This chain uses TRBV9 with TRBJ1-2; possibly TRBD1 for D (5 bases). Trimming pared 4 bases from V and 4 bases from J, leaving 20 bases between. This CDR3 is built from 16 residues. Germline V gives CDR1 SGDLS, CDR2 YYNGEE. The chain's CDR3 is CASSPKARRRGYGYTF. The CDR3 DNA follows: TGTGCCAGCAGCCCGAAGGCCCGCCGAAGGGGCTATGGCTACACCTTC.

The CDR3 is CASSIGGRDYGYTF. The CDR3 DNA reads TGTGCCAGTAGTATAGGGGGGCGCGACTATGGCTACACCTTC. The V call is TRBV19, the J call TRBJ1-2, with D perhaps matching TRBD1 (6 bases). The CDR3 covers 14 residues. Trimming stripped 1 base from V and 3 bases from J, with 9 bases between. The V gene's germline CDR1 is LNHDA and CDR2 SQIVND (reference sequence). The full variable domain, its missing parts supplied by reference TRBV19 and TRBJ1-2, is DGGITQSPKYLFRKEGQNVTLSCEQNLNHDAMYWYRQDPGQGLRLIYYSQIVNDFQKGDIAEGYSVSREKKESFPLTVTSAQKNPTAFYLCASSIGGRDYGYTFGSGTRLTVV.

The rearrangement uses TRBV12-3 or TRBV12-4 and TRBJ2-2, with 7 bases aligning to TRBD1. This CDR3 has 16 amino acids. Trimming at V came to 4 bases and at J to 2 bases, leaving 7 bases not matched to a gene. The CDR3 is CASSSVGTANTGELFF. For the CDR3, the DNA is TGTGCCAGCAGTTCGGTCGGGACAGCTAACACCGGGGAGCTGTTTTTT.

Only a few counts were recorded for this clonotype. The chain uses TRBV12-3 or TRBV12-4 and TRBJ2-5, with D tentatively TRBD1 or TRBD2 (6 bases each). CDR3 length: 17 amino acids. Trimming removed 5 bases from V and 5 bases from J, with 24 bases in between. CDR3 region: CASSPPWAEGGGETQYF. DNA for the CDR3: TGTGCCAGCAGTCCCCCTTGGGCTGAGGGGGGCGGTGAGACCCAGTACTTC.

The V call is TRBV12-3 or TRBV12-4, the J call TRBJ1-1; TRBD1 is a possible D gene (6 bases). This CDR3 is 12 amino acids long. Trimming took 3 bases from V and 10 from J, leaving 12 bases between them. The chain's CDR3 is CASSLGMDRAFF. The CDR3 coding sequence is TGTGCCAGCAGTTTGGGCATGGACAGAGCTTTCTTT.

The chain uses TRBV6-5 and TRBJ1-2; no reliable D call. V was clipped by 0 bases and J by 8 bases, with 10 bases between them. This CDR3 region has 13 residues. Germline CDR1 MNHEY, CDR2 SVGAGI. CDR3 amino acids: CASSYSMGSGYTF. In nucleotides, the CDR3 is TGTGCCAGCAGTTACTCGATGGGGAGCGGCTACACCTTC.

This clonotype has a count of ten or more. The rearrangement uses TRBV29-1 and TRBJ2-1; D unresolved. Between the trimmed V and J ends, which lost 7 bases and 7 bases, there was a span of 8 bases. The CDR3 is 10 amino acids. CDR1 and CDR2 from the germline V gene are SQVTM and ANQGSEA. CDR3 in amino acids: CSGIWNEQFF. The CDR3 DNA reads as TGCAGCGGTATCTGGAATGAGCAGTTCTTC.

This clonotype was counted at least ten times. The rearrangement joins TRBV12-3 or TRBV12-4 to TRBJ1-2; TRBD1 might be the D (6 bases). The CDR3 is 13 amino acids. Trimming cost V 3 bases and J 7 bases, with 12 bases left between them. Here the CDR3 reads CASSLAGGGGYTF. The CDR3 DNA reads TGTGCCAGCAGTTTGGCGGGGGGCGGTGGCTACACCTTC.

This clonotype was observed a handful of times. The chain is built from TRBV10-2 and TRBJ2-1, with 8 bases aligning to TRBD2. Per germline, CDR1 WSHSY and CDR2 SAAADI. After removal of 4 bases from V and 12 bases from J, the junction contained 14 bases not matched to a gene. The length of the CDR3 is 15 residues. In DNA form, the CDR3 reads TGCGCCAGCAGTGGCATGACAATCGGGAGGGGTGGGCAGTTCTTC. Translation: CASSGMTIGRGGQFF.

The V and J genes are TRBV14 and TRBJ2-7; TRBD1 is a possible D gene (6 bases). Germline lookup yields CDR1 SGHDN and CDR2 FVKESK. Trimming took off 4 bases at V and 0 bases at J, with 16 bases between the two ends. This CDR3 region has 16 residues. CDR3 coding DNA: TGTGCCAGCAGCCGCCGACCTCAGGGGACCTCCTACGAGCAGTACTTC. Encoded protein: CASSRRPQGTSYEQYF.